These 20 T cell receptor beta chains were all obtained from the same sample, sequenced in a study of T cells after yellow fever vaccination. TCRdb used MiXCR to reprocess the 5' RACE reads, holding one entry per CDR3 protein. The data contain approximately 130,000 distinct CDR3 sequences, roughly 15% of them seen just once; the ten biggest clones take up roughly 43%. This sample comprised CD8+ T cells sorted from PBMCs, obtained 5 days after the yellow fever booster vaccination. Every receptor here comes from a man aged 18 to 29 who received the YFV17D yellow fever vaccine.

The genes are TRBV7-9 and TRBJ1-5; D remains unclear. This CDR3 has 12 residues. Trimming left V 6 bases short and J 7 bases short, with 10 bases between. Germline-derived CDR1 and CDR2 are SEHNR and FQNEAQ (reference sequence). The CDR3 here is CASSRPGQPQHF. CDR3 DNA sequence: TGTGCCAGCAGTCGACCTGGGCAGCCCCAGCATTTT.

The chain combines TRBV30 with TRBJ1-2; a weak D match, TRBD1 (5 bases). Looked up from germline, CDR1 is GTSNPN and CDR2 is SVGIG (reference sequence). CDR3 length equals 15 residues. V lost 0 bases, J lost 2 bases, and 13 bases lay in between. The CDR3 DNA follows: TGTGCCTGGAGTGTACCGGAGGGGAGGAACTATGGCTACACCTTC. This encodes CAWSVPEGRNYGYTF.

The V gene is TRBV5-1, the J gene TRBJ1-2; D is unclear. CDR1 is SGHRS and CDR2 is YFSETQ in the germline V gene. This CDR3 has 14 residues. Trimming cost V 1 base and J 3 bases, with 10 bases left between them. CDR3 bases: TGCGCCAGCAGCTTGAGGATCGACGACTATGGCTACACCTTC. The encoded protein is CASSLRIDDYGYTF.

The chain uses TRBV7-2 and TRBJ1-2; weak D call: TRBD1 (5 bases). There are 14 residues in the CDR3. Germline CDR1 SGHTA, CDR2 FQGNSA. V gave up 8 bases and J gave up 4 bases, with 17 bases separating them. CDR3 DNA: TGTGCCAGCCAGGGCGATGGTATAGCCTATGGCTACACCTTC. It translates to CASQGDGIAYGYTF. Filled out from reference TRBV7-2 and TRBJ1-2, the complete variable domain reads GAGVSQSPSNKVTEKGKDVELRCDPISGHTALYWYRQSLGQGLEFLIYFQGNSAPDKSGLPSDRFSAERTGGSVSTLTIQRTQQEDSAVYLCASQGDGIAYGYTFGSGTRLTVV.

This clonotype has a single count. J is TRBJ2-5 and V is TRBV3-1, with 7 bases aligning to TRBD2. CDR3 length: 16 amino acids. V gave up 0 bases and J gave up 3 bases; unmatched junction bases: 7. The germline V gene has CDR1 LGHDT and CDR2 YNNKEL (reference sequence). CDR3 DNA sequence: TGTGCCAGCAGCCAAGAGTTAGCGGGCATCGAAGAGACCCAGTACTTC. Amino acids: CASSQELAGIEETQYF.

This clonotype showed up just a few times. The chain recombines TRBV27 with TRBJ2-5; 9 bases are a match to TRBD2. The V and J ends lost 6 bases and 7 bases, in that order; junction bases with no gene match: 6. The CDR3 is made up of 13 amino acids. Germline loops: CDR1 MNHEY, CDR2 SMNVEV (reference sequence). DNA for the CDR3: TGTGCCAGCAGCGCCGGCGGGGGGGGGACCCAGTACTTC. Translating gives CASSAGGGGTQYF.

The chain links TRBV14 to TRBJ2-1, with D unresolved. CDR1 and CDR2 (germline): SGHDN, FVKESK. V lost 1 base and J 10 bases, leaving 11 bases between the germline ends. This CDR3 spans 13 amino acids. CDR3 in DNA: TGTGCCAGCAGCCAAGCCGGTATTTCAGAGCAGTTCTTC. It codes for CASSQAGISEQFF.

This clonotype was recorded a few times. V usage is TRBV19 and J usage is TRBJ2-7; D is tentatively TRBD1 or TRBD2 (5 bases each). Germline values: CDR1 LNHDA, CDR2 SQIVND (reference sequence). Trimming pared 5 bases from V and 5 bases from J, leaving 10 bases between. The CDR3 loop spans 12 amino acids. In DNA form, the CDR3 reads TGTGCCAGTAGTTCAGGGAGCCACGAGCAGTACTTC. Its protein product is CASSSGSHEQYF.

The CDR3 sequence: CSARGGGQEDGYTF. The CDR3 DNA is TGCAGTGCTAGGGGCGGAGGACAGGAGGACGGCTACACCTTC. The gene calls are TRBV20-1 and TRBJ1-2; TRBD1 matches 7 bases. The germline gives CDR1 DFQATT, CDR2 SNEGSKA (reference sequence). The CDR3 sequence is 14 residues long. With 3 bases clipped from V and 8 bases from J, the junction kept 12 bases outside the gene matches.

This clonotype was seen only a few times. The genes are TRBV7-9 and TRBJ2-7; D is possibly TRBD1 (6 bases). The CDR3 contains 14 residues. Germline V gene lookup returns CDR1 SEHNR and CDR2 FQNEAQ (reference sequence). V was shortened by 4 bases and J by 2 bases, with 12 bases between the two germline ends. The CDR3: CASSSTGRPYEQYF. The CDR3 coding sequence is TGTGCCAGCAGCTCCACAGGGCGCCCCTACGAGCAGTACTTC.

This clonotype has more than one count but fewer than ten. The gene calls are TRBV5-4 and TRBJ1-6; D remains unclear. The germline V and J ends were trimmed by 0 bases and 10 bases, with 5 bases remaining between them. This CDR3 has 12 residues. Germline CDR1 is SGHNT and CDR2 is YYREEE (reference sequence). CDR3 amino acids: CASSLDESPLHF. The CDR3 DNA reads TGTGCCAGCAGCTTGGACGAGTCACCCCTCCACTTT.

This clonotype has more than one count but fewer than ten. V usage is TRBV6-2 or TRBV6-3 and J usage is TRBJ1-5; possibly TRBD1 for D (6 bases). In germline, CDR1 is MNHEY, CDR2 SVGEGT. V dropped 7 bases and J dropped 2 bases, with 18 bases sitting between them. This CDR3 contains 16 residues. The CDR3 coding sequence is TGTGCCAGCACTCTTGCAGGGGTGATTGGCAATCAGCCCCAGCATTTT. Translation gives CASTLAGVIGNQPQHF.

This clonotype occurred a few times. The rearrangement links TRBV18 to TRBJ2-6, with D unresolved. This CDR3 has 17 residues. Trimming took off 1 base at V and 0 bases at J, with 10 bases between the two ends. CDR1 and CDR2 from the germline V gene are KGHSH and LQKENI. CDR3 in DNA: TGTGCCAGCTCACCACTTCCGAAGGGCTCTGGGGCCAACGTCCTGACTTTC. Translating it yields CASSPLPKGSGANVLTF.

The chain carries TRBV6-5 and TRBJ1-2, with a possible D match to TRBD1 (6 bases). CDR3 size: 16 residues. The V and J ends lost 0 bases and 5 bases respectively, with 16 bases between them. The germline V gene has CDR1 MNHEY and CDR2 SVGAGI. The CDR3 nucleotides read TGTGCCAGCAGTTACTCGAAGGGGGGCGCAGGGTATGGCTACACCTTC. Amino acid sequence: CASSYSKGGAGYGYTF.

The table lists this clonotype with a few counts. The V gene is TRBV7-3, the J gene TRBJ2-1; TRBD2 matches 11 bases. Germline CDR1 is SGHTA and CDR2 is FQGTGA. The CDR3 is 18 amino acids. Trimming took 5 bases from V and 0 from J; bases not matched to a gene: 9. CDR3 protein: CASSLLAGGLSSYNEQFF. The CDR3 DNA reads TGTGCCAGCAGCCTCCTAGCGGGGGGTCTAAGCTCCTACAATGAGCAGTTCTTC.

The chain uses TRBV15 and TRBJ1-1, with D possibly matching TRBD1 (6 bases). The germline V gene encodes CDR1 LNHNV and CDR2 YYDKDF (reference sequence). The CDR3 runs 15 residues. Trimming left V 3 bases short and J 4 bases short, with 15 bases between. The CDR3 DNA reads as TGTGCCACCAGCAGGGGAACAGGGACCCCCACTGAAGCTTTCTTT. Protein: CATSRGTGTPTEAFF. The whole variable domain, remainder taken from reference TRBV15 and TRBJ1-1, is DAMVIQNPRYQVTQFGKPVTLSCSQTLNHNVMYWYQQKSSQAPKLLFHYYDKDFNNEADTPDNFQSRRPNTSFCFLDIRSPGLGDTAMYLCATSRGTGTPTEAFFGQGTRLTVV.

In this sample, this clonotype turned up a few times. The chain carries TRBV12-3 or TRBV12-4 and TRBJ1-2, with unresolved D. The ends were cut back, 3 bases at V and 2 bases at J, with 7 bases in the middle. The CDR3 sequence is 13 residues long. This CDR3 is CASSFPGNYGYTF. The CDR3 coding sequence is TGTGCCAGCAGTTTCCCCGGGAACTATGGCTACACCTTC.

This chain uses TRBV6-2 or TRBV6-3 with TRBJ2-2, with TRBD2 identical over 7 bases. The CDR3 spans 17 residues. The V gene's germline CDR1 is MNHEY and CDR2 SVGEGT. J gave up 1 base and V 2 bases, and 7 bases lay outside the gene matches. CDR3 sequence reads: CASSYPGEGWNTGELFF. DNA of the CDR3: TGTGCCAGCAGTTACCCCGGGGAGGGCTGGAACACCGGGGAGCTGTTTTTT.

The gene calls are TRBV9 and TRBJ1-6; perhaps TRBD1 as D (5 bases). CDR1 and CDR2 (germline): SGDLS, YYNGEE. V was pared by 0 bases and J by 3 bases, with 10 bases between. The CDR3 length is 16 residues. In nucleotides, the CDR3 is TGTGCCAGCAGCGTAGGCGGGGACCTCTATAATTCACCCCTCCACTTT. Its translation: CASSVGGDLYNSPLHF.

In its sample, this clonotype was seen a few times. The CDR3 DNA sequence: TGTGCCAGCAGTTTACTTACGGACAGGGGGACCGGGGAGCTGTTTTTT. It is translated as CASSLLTDRGTGELFF. The chain links TRBV6-2 or TRBV6-3 to TRBJ2-2; the match to TRBD1 covers 10 bases. The germline CDR1 and CDR2 sequences are MNHEY and SVGEGT. The CDR3 extends over 16 amino acids. The V and J ends lost 4 bases and 5 bases, in that order; junction bases with no gene match: 7.